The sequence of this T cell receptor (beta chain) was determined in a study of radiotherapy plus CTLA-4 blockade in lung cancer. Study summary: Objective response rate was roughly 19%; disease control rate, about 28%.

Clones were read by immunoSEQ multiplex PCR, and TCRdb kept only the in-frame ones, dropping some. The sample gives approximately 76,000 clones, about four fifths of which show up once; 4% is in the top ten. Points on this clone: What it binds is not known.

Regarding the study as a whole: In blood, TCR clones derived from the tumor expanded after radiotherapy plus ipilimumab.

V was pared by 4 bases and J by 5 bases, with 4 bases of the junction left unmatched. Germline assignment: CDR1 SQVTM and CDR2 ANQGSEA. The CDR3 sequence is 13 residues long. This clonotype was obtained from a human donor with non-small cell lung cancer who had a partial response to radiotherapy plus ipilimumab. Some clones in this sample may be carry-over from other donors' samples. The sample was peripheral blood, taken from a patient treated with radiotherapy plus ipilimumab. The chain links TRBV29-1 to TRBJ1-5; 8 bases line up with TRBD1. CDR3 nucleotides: TGCAGCGTTGGGCAGGGGGCCGATCAGCCCCAGCATTTT. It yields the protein CSVGQGADQPQHF.